This is a list of T cell receptor beta chains from one sample in a study of T cell repertoires in cytomegalovirus infection. Which antigens these TCRs recognize remains unknown. Via MiXCR, TCRdb re-called the reads, giving one row per CDR3 protein. The table shows 340,000 or so distinct CDR3 sequences, with approximately 25% occurring only once. Source: cultured PBMCs, taken from culture after CMV antigen stimulation. These receptors originate from a human donor in good health (CMV status not recorded). Some clones in this sample may be carry-over from other donors' samples. Both conserved end residues are trimmed from each CDR3. The order of the fields is J gene, V gene, CDR3 protein.

>TRBJ1-2|TRBV27
ASRRQDYGYT
>TRBJ2-1|TRBV6-1
ASMEAGVAEQF
>TRBJ1-1|TRBV6-1
ASSEEGWGVVDTEAF
>TRBJ1-1|TRBV15
ATSTGTDAEAF
>TRBJ1-5|TRBV19
ASSIFRDGQPQH
>TRBJ1-5|TRBV11-2
ASSLDWGQGTFNQPQH
>TRBJ2-5|TRBV20-1
SLLAGVRETQY
>TRBJ1-6|TRBV28
ASSSEDGSSYNSPLH
>TRBJ2-7|TRBV6-6
ASSYSRIRAYEQY
>TRBJ2-3|TRBV7-3
ASSKDREDTQY
>TRBJ2-1|TRBV6-2/TRBV6-3
ASSYFSASSSYNEQF
>TRBJ1-6|TRBV7-2
ASSSLPGQGNSPLH
>TRBJ1-1|TRBV4-2
ASSQDPAGGKMNTEAF
>TRBJ1-5|TRBV20-1
SARLGGQPQH
>TRBJ2-7|TRBV3-1
ASRGAPGVEQY
>TRBJ2-1|TRBV5-4
ASSSELAPNRNEQF
>TRBJ1-2|TRBV19
ASSNFGQTLNYGYT
>TRBJ1-1|TRBV7-9
ASSPRTGRAEAF
>TRBJ1-4|TRBV6-1
ASILGESTSEKLF